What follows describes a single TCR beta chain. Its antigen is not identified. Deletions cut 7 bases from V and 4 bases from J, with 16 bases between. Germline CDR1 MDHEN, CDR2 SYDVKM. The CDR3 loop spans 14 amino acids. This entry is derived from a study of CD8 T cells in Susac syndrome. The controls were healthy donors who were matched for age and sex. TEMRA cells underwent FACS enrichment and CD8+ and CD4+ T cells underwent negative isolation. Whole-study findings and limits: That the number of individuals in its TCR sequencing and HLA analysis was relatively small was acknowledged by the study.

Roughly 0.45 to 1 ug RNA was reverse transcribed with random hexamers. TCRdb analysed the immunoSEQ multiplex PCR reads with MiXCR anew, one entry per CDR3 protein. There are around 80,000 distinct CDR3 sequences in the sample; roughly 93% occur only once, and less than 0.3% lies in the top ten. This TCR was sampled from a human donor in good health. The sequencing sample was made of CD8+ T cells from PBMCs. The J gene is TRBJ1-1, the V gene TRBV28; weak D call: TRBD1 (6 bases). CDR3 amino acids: CASTLGQGRTEAFF. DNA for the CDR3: TGTGCCAGCACCTTGGGGCAGGGGCGCACTGAAGCTTTCTTT.